The clone carrying this T cell receptor (beta chain) was seen a handful of times. These data belong to a study of T cells after yellow fever vaccination. Each CDR3 protein gets one entry after TCRdb re-called the 5' RACE reads with MiXCR. The data contain 610,000 or so distinct CDR3 sequences, about 12% of them singletons. The CDR3 covers 13 residues. V gave up 8 bases and J gave up 2 bases, with 7 bases separating them. Germline V gene sequence: CDR1 MGHDK, CDR2 SYGVNS. The sequences come from PBMCs, collected on the day of the yellow fever booster vaccination. The sequence was collected from a man aged 25 to 40 who received the YFV17D yellow fever vaccine. V and J are TRBV25-1 and TRBJ2-6, with TRBD2 as a possible D gene (6 bases). The DNA of the CDR3 is TGTGCCAGCGGCGGGACTGGGGCCAACGTCCTGACTTTC. Encoded protein: CASGGTGANVLTF. Complete variable domain (other parts from reference TRBV25-1 and TRBJ2-6): EADIYQTPRYLVIGTGKKITLECSQTMGHDKMYWYQQDPGMELHLIHYSYGVNSTEKGDLSSESTVSRIRTEHFPLTLESARPSHTSQYLCASGGTGANVLTFGAGSRLTVL.